This T cell receptor (beta chain) was obtained from a study of blood T cell repertoires in COVID-19. Study in general: Sample material is recorded as cDNA or gDNA derived from T cells, B-cell-depleted T cells, or PBMCs.

Per germline, CDR1 SGHTA and CDR2 FQGNSA. The CDR3 loop spans 18 amino acids. V was trimmed by 1 base and J by 3 bases, leaving 20 bases between them. As handled by the study authors: Reference gene primer amplification gave nucleated cell count estimates. Profiled with immunoSEQ multiplex PCR; TCRdb holds only in-frame clones, not every one. D and trimming come from the DNA, and the V and J calls and clone size come from that table. The data show 150,000 to 200,000 clones, 83% seen once. The sequence came from an elderly woman with acute or convalescent COVID-19. The V gene is TRBV7-2, the J gene TRBJ2-3; D possibly corresponds to TRBD1 (5 bases). The sample consisted of peripheral blood. CDR3 DNA sequence: TGTGCCAGCAGCTTAGATGGGGCTAGTCGCTTTTGGACAGATACGCAGTATTTT. Protein product: CASSLDGASRFWTDTQYF.